The rows below give T cell receptor beta chains drawn from one sample of a study of T cell responses to AZD1222 COVID-19 vaccine. Only in-frame clones appear in the TCRdb table, and some are missing; sequencing was by immunoSEQ multiplex PCR. The sample has more than 150,000 clones, approximately 94% seen once. The sample here was peripheral blood, taken on day 0 of AZD1222 vaccination. All receptors derive from an adult in good health. Both conserved end residues are part of each CDR3. The order of the fields is clone size, D gene, J gene, V gene, CDR3 protein, CDR3 DNA. The D gene is left open where the match is weak. Clone sizes are given selectively: once, few, many, or a class where the clone is expanded.

abundance: .; d_gene: TRBD2; j_gene: TRBJ2-7; v_gene: TRBV4-3; CDR3aa: CASSQLPGLGNEQYF; CDR3nt: TGCGCCAGCAGCCAACTACCGGGACTAGGGAACGAGCAGTACTTC
abundance: .; d_gene: .; j_gene: TRBJ2-1; v_gene: TRBV7-9; CDR3aa: CASSLWERHEQFF; CDR3nt: TGTGCCAGCAGCTTATGGGAGAGGCATGAGCAGTTCTTC
abundance: .; d_gene: TRBD2; j_gene: TRBJ2-1; v_gene: TRBV3-1/TRBV3-2; CDR3aa: CASSQLLAGGYNEQFF; CDR3nt: TGTGCCAGCAGCCAACTCCTAGCGGGAGGTTACAATGAGCAGTTCTTC
abundance: .; d_gene: TRBD1; j_gene: TRBJ2-7; v_gene: TRBV2; CDR3aa: CASSEGQGGFGQYF; CDR3nt: TGTGCCAGCAGTGAGGGACAGGGTGGGTTCGGGCAGTACTTC
abundance: .; d_gene: .; j_gene: TRBJ1-2; v_gene: TRBV18; CDR3aa: CASSPPVIGGRGGYGYTF; CDR3nt: TGTGCCAGCTCACCACCTGTAATAGGAGGCCGCGGAGGGTATGGCTACACCTTC
abundance: once; d_gene: .; j_gene: TRBJ1-1; v_gene: TRBV5-8; CDR3aa: CASSLRSRSTEAFF; CDR3nt: TGTGCCAGCAGCTTGCGATCCAGGAGCACTGAAGCTTTCTTT
abundance: .; d_gene: .; j_gene: TRBJ1-2; v_gene: TRBV18; CDR3aa: CASSQLKPYGYTF; CDR3nt: TGTGCCAGCTCACAGCTGAAGCCCTATGGCTACACCTTC
abundance: .; d_gene: .; j_gene: TRBJ2-7; v_gene: TRBV27; CDR3aa: CASSPVGSYEQYF; CDR3nt: TGTGCCAGCAGCCCCGTGGGCTCCTACGAGCAGTACTTC
abundance: .; d_gene: .; j_gene: TRBJ1-5; v_gene: TRBV6-5; CDR3aa: CASSIDRLKPQHF; CDR3nt: TGTGCCAGCAGTATCGACAGGTTAAAGCCCCAGCATTTT
abundance: .; d_gene: .; j_gene: TRBJ2-7; v_gene: TRBV27; CDR3aa: CASRRPGPYEQYF; CDR3nt: TGTGCCAGCAGACGCCCGGGCCCCTACGAGCAGTACTTC
abundance: .; d_gene: TRBD1; j_gene: TRBJ2-1; v_gene: TRBV6-5; CDR3aa: CASNPGQNNEQFF; CDR3nt: TGTGCCAGCAACCCGGGACAGAACAATGAGCAGTTCTTC
abundance: .; d_gene: .; j_gene: TRBJ2-6; v_gene: TRBV27; CDR3aa: CASSWPGANVLTF; CDR3nt: TGTGCCAGCAGTTGGCCTGGGGCCAACGTCCTGACTTTC
abundance: .; d_gene: TRBD1; j_gene: TRBJ1-1; v_gene: TRBV9; CDR3aa: CASSVAVHPGQDRDTEAFF; CDR3nt: TGTGCCAGCAGCGTAGCCGTCCATCCGGGACAGGATCGGGACACTGAAGCTTTCTTT
abundance: .; d_gene: TRBD2; j_gene: TRBJ2-7; v_gene: TRBV27; CDR3aa: CASRLAGGHEQYF; CDR3nt: TGTGCCAGCCGGCTAGCGGGAGGGCACGAGCAGTACTTC
abundance: .; d_gene: .; j_gene: TRBJ1-1; v_gene: TRBV9; CDR3aa: CASSPLNTEAFF; CDR3nt: TGTGCCAGCAGCCCCCTGAACACTGAAGCTTTCTTT
abundance: .; d_gene: .; j_gene: TRBJ2-3; v_gene: TRBV24-1; CDR3aa: CATSDRDLRIGTDTQYF; CDR3nt: TGTGCCACCAGTGATCGGGACCTACGGATCGGCACAGATACGCAGTATTTT
abundance: .; d_gene: .; j_gene: TRBJ1-1; v_gene: TRBV9; CDR3aa: CASSVDQGWHTEAFF; CDR3nt: TGTGCCAGCAGCGTAGATCAGGGATGGCACACTGAAGCTTTCTTT
abundance: .; d_gene: .; j_gene: TRBJ1-2; v_gene: TRBV28; CDR3aa: CAIGDGVYGYTF; CDR3nt: TGTGCCATCGGAGACGGAGTCTATGGCTACACCTTC
abundance: .; d_gene: .; j_gene: TRBJ1-5; v_gene: TRBV20-1; CDR3aa: CSAQRGQPQHF; CDR3nt: TGCAGTGCCCAGAGGGGGCAGCCCCAGCATTTT
abundance: .; d_gene: .; j_gene: TRBJ1-1; v_gene: TRBV15; CDR3aa: CATSRDLVSEAFF; CDR3nt: TGTGCCACCAGCAGAGATCTGGTCTCTGAAGCTTTCTTT
abundance: .; d_gene: .; j_gene: TRBJ2-4; v_gene: TRBV4-1; CDR3aa: CASSQDRAGAKNIQYF; CDR3nt: TGCGCCAGCAGCCAAGATAGAGCGGGAGCCAAAAACATTCAGTACTTC
abundance: .; d_gene: .; j_gene: TRBJ1-2; v_gene: TRBV2; CDR3aa: CASSVGSVYGYTF; CDR3nt: TGTGCCAGCAGTGTCGGATCAGTCTATGGCTACACCTTC
abundance: once; d_gene: .; j_gene: TRBJ1-5; v_gene: TRBV13; CDR3aa: CASSLGIRGNQPQHF; CDR3nt: TGTGCCAGCAGCTTAGGAATCCGGGGGAATCAGCCCCAGCATTTT
abundance: .; d_gene: TRBD1; j_gene: TRBJ1-1; v_gene: TRBV5-8; CDR3aa: CASSSGTASPMNTEAFF; CDR3nt: TGTGCCAGCAGCTCAGGGACAGCCTCTCCTATGAACACTGAAGCTTTCTTT
abundance: .; d_gene: .; j_gene: TRBJ2-7; v_gene: TRBV12-3/TRBV12-4; CDR3aa: CASSFIGTYEQYF; CDR3nt: TGTGCCAGCAGTTTTATAGGGACGTACGAGCAGTACTTC
abundance: .; d_gene: .; j_gene: TRBJ1-2; v_gene: TRBV2; CDR3aa: CASMGRNYGYTF; CDR3nt: TGTGCCAGCATGGGACGGAACTATGGCTACACCTTC
abundance: once; d_gene: .; j_gene: TRBJ1-1; v_gene: TRBV10-2; CDR3aa: CASSESTLGGVRPEAFF; CDR3nt: TGCGCCAGCAGTGAGTCTACCCTCGGCGGGGTGAGGCCTGAAGCTTTCTTT
abundance: .; d_gene: .; j_gene: TRBJ1-2; v_gene: TRBV5-1; CDR3aa: CASSLDSYGYTF; CDR3nt: TGCGCCAGCAGCTTAGACAGCTATGGCTACACCTTC
abundance: .; d_gene: .; j_gene: TRBJ2-1; v_gene: TRBV18; CDR3aa: CASSNLGAGNYNEQFF; CDR3nt: TGTGCCAGCTCAAACCTCGGGGCTGGAAACTACAATGAGCAGTTCTTC
abundance: .; d_gene: TRBD1; j_gene: TRBJ2-1; v_gene: TRBV9; CDR3aa: CASSPGTEGYNEQFF; CDR3nt: TGTGCCAGCAGCCCCGGGACAGAGGGATACAATGAGCAGTTCTTC
abundance: .; d_gene: TRBD2; j_gene: TRBJ2-3; v_gene: TRBV5-1; CDR3aa: CASSLAGTSGTDTQYF; CDR3nt: TGCGCCAGCAGCTTGGCCGGGACTAGCGGGACAGATACGCAGTATTTT
abundance: .; d_gene: .; j_gene: TRBJ1-2; v_gene: TRBV24-1; CDR3aa: CATSDWDYGYTF; CDR3nt: TGTGCCACCAGTGATTGGGACTATGGCTACACCTTC
abundance: .; d_gene: TRBD1; j_gene: TRBJ1-4; v_gene: TRBV4-1; CDR3aa: CASSQVLQGAEYNEKLFF; CDR3nt: TGCGCCAGCAGCCAAGTCCTGCAGGGGGCGGAATATAATGAAAAACTGTTTTTT
abundance: .; d_gene: .; j_gene: TRBJ2-2; v_gene: TRBV5-6; CDR3aa: CASSLVGREDTGELFF; CDR3nt: TGTGCCAGCAGCTTGGTCGGCAGGGAGGACACCGGGGAGCTGTTTTTT
abundance: .; d_gene: TRBD2; j_gene: TRBJ2-7; v_gene: TRBV7-8; CDR3aa: CASSFSGRLYEQYF; CDR3nt: TGTGCCAGCAGCTTTAGCGGGAGGCTTTACGAGCAGTACTTC
abundance: .; d_gene: TRBD2; j_gene: TRBJ2-1; v_gene: TRBV14; CDR3aa: CASSQVRGGSSYNEQFF; CDR3nt: TGTGCCAGCAGCCAAGTCCGGGGCGGGAGCTCCTACAATGAGCAGTTCTTC
abundance: .; d_gene: .; j_gene: TRBJ1-2; v_gene: TRBV6-1; CDR3aa: CASSEVAGPVFYTF; CDR3nt: TGTGCCAGCAGTGAAGTTGCGGGGCCAGTATTCTACACCTTC
abundance: .; d_gene: .; j_gene: TRBJ1-1; v_gene: TRBV29-1; CDR3aa: CSVDAGTEAFF; CDR3nt: TGCAGCGTTGATGCTGGGACAGAAGCTTTCTTT
abundance: .; d_gene: TRBD2; j_gene: TRBJ2-2; v_gene: TRBV30; CDR3aa: CAWILASGSRELFF; CDR3nt: TGTGCCTGGATTTTGGCTAGCGGGAGTCGGGAGCTGTTTTTT
abundance: .; d_gene: .; j_gene: TRBJ2-4; v_gene: TRBV9; CDR3aa: CASSPGDLFVAKNIQYF; CDR3nt: TGTGCCAGCAGCCCAGGGGACCTCTTTGTTGCCAAAAACATTCAGTACTTC
abundance: .; d_gene: TRBD2; j_gene: TRBJ2-1; v_gene: TRBV7-8; CDR3aa: CASSPPLAGDSNEQFF; CDR3nt: TGTGCCAGCAGCCCGCCACTAGCGGGAGACAGCAATGAGCAGTTCTTC
abundance: .; d_gene: .; j_gene: TRBJ2-5; v_gene: TRBV15; CDR3aa: CATSREDSQETQYF; CDR3nt: TGTGCCACCAGCAGAGAGGACAGCCAAGAGACCCAGTACTTC
abundance: .; d_gene: .; j_gene: TRBJ2-7; v_gene: TRBV7-3; CDR3aa: CASSPGGRGAGEQYF; CDR3nt: TGTGCCAGCAGCCCAGGAGGCAGGGGCGCGGGGGAGCAGTACTTC
abundance: once; d_gene: .; j_gene: TRBJ1-2; v_gene: TRBV7-2; CDR3aa: CASSATYNYGYTF; CDR3nt: TGTGCCAGCAGCGCGACATATAACTATGGCTACACCTTC
abundance: .; d_gene: TRBD1; j_gene: TRBJ1-4; v_gene: TRBV7-9; CDR3aa: CASSRLTGNEKLFF; CDR3nt: TGTGCCAGCAGCCGGCTGACAGGGAATGAAAAACTGTTTTTT
abundance: few; d_gene: TRBD2; j_gene: TRBJ2-1; v_gene: TRBV7-9; CDR3aa: CASSPREGSYNEQFF; CDR3nt: TGTGCCAGCAGCCCTCGGGAGGGCTCCTACAATGAGCAGTTCTTC
abundance: .; d_gene: .; j_gene: TRBJ2-3; v_gene: TRBV12-5; CDR3aa: CASGASQGPDTQYF; CDR3nt: TGTGCTAGTGGTGCCAGCCAGGGCCCAGATACGCAGTATTTT
abundance: .; d_gene: TRBD2; j_gene: TRBJ2-1; v_gene: TRBV19; CDR3aa: CASSTGTSSYNEQFF; CDR3nt: TGTGCCAGTAGCACCGGGACTAGCTCCTACAATGAGCAGTTCTTC
abundance: once; d_gene: .; j_gene: TRBJ1-1; v_gene: TRBV27; CDR3aa: CASRSGMNTEAFF; CDR3nt: TGTGCCAGCCGTTCCGGGATGAACACTGAAGCTTTCTTT
abundance: .; d_gene: .; j_gene: TRBJ1-1; v_gene: TRBV6-2/TRBV6-3; CDR3aa: CASSTHGTEAFF; CDR3nt: TGTGCCAGCAGTACACATGGCACTGAAGCTTTCTTT